This T cell receptor beta chain originates from a study of OX40 agonist ivuxolimab in advanced cancers. The study in broad terms: Ivuxolimab was an agonistic, fully human IgG2 monoclonal antibody directed against OX40 (CD134), a costimulatory receptor. Intravenous ivuxolimab was administered to patients every 2 weeks at six dose levels: 0.01, 0.1, 0.3, 1.5, 3 and 10 mg/kg. Of the roughly 52 dose-escalation patients, hepatocellular carcinoma was present in about 20, melanoma in roughly 15, renal cell carcinoma in 9 and head and neck cancer in 9. In the dose-escalation cohort, around four fifths of patients were male, and the mean age was about 55 years, with a range of 23 to 79. Prior anti-PD-1, anti-PD-L1 or anti-CTLA-4 therapy was permitted, and checkpoint inhibitors had been received by roughly 42% of dose-escalation patients. Partial responses were achieved by three dose-escalation patients, of whom one had hepatocellular carcinoma and two had cutaneous melanoma. Peripheral TCRbeta sequencing was intended to test whether TCR sequence diversity was altered and clonal T-cell expansion was caused by ivuxolimab. The paper covers the monotherapy dose-escalation part of the phase I ivuxolimab trial, which included N ≈ 50 patients.

As regards this clone: Its antigen is not yet known. Base qualities are missing; no much larger clone stands one base away.

CDR1 and CDR2, looked up from the germline V gene, are SGHAT and FQNNGV. From V the trimming removes 5 bases and from J it removes 12 bases, while the gene matches leave 4 bases of the junction unaccounted for. The CDR3, cysteine through phenylalanine, is 11 amino acids long. Only the CDR3 region is kept as DNA, spanning 33 bases read in frame from base 1. Genomic DNA was isolated from the sorted cells so that the TCRbeta CDR3 region could be sequenced. TCRbeta CDR3 regions were sequenced using the immunoSEQ Assay. This immuneACCESS table, as held by TCRdb, lists in-frame sequences with V and J called but not all clones. Of the missing ones, under half trace to an unresolved V gene in checked studies; the others have no known cause. This sample holds roughly 48,000 clones; about 88% were observed only once. The ten largest clones add up to 9.9% of the sample. Patients with a history of autoimmune disease or receiving systemic immunosuppression were excluded from the trial. Peripheral blood for TCR sequencing was collected from all dose cohorts at baseline, on cycle 4 day 1, and on cycle 7 day 1. The samples were taken from a phase I, first-in-human, multicenter, open-label dose-escalation trial of ivuxolimab. Adults with locally advanced or metastatic melanoma, renal cell carcinoma, hepatocellular carcinoma or head and neck squamous cell carcinoma were enrolled in the trial. Before TCR sequencing, CD4+ T cells and CD8+ T cells were sorted from peripheral blood as separate populations.

What the work shows at the level of the full study, not this receptor alone: Low levels of normalized T-cell clonal expansion were also seen in some patients who did not respond. In the 0.1-3.0 mg/kg groups, partial responders had among the lowest normalized peripheral clonal expansion, particularly in CD8+ T cells. Clonal expansion of both CD4+ and CD8+ blood T cells was observed from baseline to week 6 at doses 0.1 to 3.0 mg/kg. After ivuxolimab, expanded clones were on average more numerous among CD8+ T cells than among CD4+ T cells. The antigen specificity of the peripheral T cells that underwent clonal expansion was not determined.

The specimen comprised CD4+ or CD8+ T cells sorted from blood, sampled in a trial of the OX40 agonist ivuxolimab. The clonotype comes from an adult with an advanced solid tumor such as melanoma, head and neck, liver or kidney cancer. This sequence uses TRBV11-2 and TRBJ2-1, with 7 bases in between that match TRBD1. CDR3 sequence: CASSEGASQFF. At the DNA level, the sequence is TGTGCCAGCAGCGAGGGGGCTTCGCAGTTCTTC.